This T cell receptor (beta chain) was found in a study of blood T cell repertoires in COVID-19. For the study at large: Collection of acute and convalescent COVID-19 samples took place in the United States, Italy and Spain. The cDNA or gDNA used as material had been derived from T cells, B-cell-depleted T cells, or PBMCs.

Per the authors' pipeline: Nucleated cell number was recorded as an estimate derived from reference gene primer amplification. Libraries were prepared by immunoSEQ multiplex PCR; TCRdb keeps only in-frame clonotypes and omits some of them. For V, J and clone size, that table is used; D and trimming come from the DNA. Of 60,000 to 80,000 clones listed, about nine tenths are singletons. Trimming cost V 4 bases and J 4 bases, with 14 bases left between them. The CDR3 is 16 residues long. CDR1 and CDR2 from the germline V gene are SEHNR and FQNEAQ (reference sequence). This TCR was recovered from a human donor in a cohort sampled during active COVID-19. Sequences were obtained from peripheral blood. The rearrangement links TRBV7-9 to TRBJ1-6, with D possibly TRBD1 on 5 matching bases. The CDR3 reads CASSSLWQGYNSPLHF. CDR3 nucleotides: TGTGCCAGCAGCTCCCTTTGGCAGGGTTATAATTCACCCCTCCACTTT.